Below, one T cell receptor beta chain is given with its context. This entry belongs to a study of CD4 T cells in relation to SARS-CoV-2 and coronaviruses. This CDR3 is built from 16 residues. Trimming took 2 bases from V and 8 from J, leaving 19 bases between them. Germline CDR1 is SGHRS and CDR2 is YFSETQ. Here immunoSEQ multiplex PCR was the method, and the copy in TCRdb shows in-frame clones only, minus some. The sample consists of 58,000 or so clones, about 90% of them appearing once. The sample was naive CD4+ T cells from PBMCs. Sample subset: naive CD4+ T cells isolated by negative enrichment. The chain combines TRBV5-1 with TRBJ1-4, with D hard to call. The receptor was derived from an adult with COVID-19. The CDR3: CASSLTPRSTPEKLFF. The CDR3 nucleotides are TGCGCCAGCAGCTTAACGCCTCGGTCGACCCCAGAAAAACTGTTTTTT.